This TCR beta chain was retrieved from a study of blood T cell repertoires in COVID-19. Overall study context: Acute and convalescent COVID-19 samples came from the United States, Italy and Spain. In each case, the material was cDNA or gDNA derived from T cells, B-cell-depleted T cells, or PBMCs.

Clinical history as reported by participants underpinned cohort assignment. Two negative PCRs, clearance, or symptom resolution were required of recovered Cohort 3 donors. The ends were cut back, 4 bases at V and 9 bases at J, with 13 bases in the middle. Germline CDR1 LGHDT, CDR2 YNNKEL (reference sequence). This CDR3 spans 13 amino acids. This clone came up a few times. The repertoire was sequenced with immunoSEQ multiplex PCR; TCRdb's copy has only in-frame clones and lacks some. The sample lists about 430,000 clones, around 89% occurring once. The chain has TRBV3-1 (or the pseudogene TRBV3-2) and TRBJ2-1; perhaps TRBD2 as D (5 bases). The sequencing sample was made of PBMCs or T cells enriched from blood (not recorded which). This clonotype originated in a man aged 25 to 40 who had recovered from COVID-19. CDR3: CASSPLEFPEQFF. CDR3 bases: TGTGCCAGCAGCCCACTAGAATTTCCTGAGCAGTTCTTC.